This T cell receptor beta chain was sequenced for a study of cytomegalovirus exposure and HLA in healthy donors. The germline V gene encodes CDR1 MGHDK and CDR2 SYGVNS. There are 11 residues in the CDR3. Trimming removed 3 bases at V and 9 bases at J, with 7 bases between. The PCR employed 60 Vbeta primers together with 13 Jbeta primers. The data were produced by immunoSEQ multiplex PCR, yet TCRdb's version contains in-frame clones alone and is incomplete. The table records 110,000 to 150,000 clones, almost 80% of them present only once. The receptor's source is a woman in her twenties or thirties in good health and CMV-seronegative. The specimen was PBMCs. The J gene is TRBJ2-3, the V gene TRBV25-1; TRBD2 might be the D (6 bases). In DNA form, the CDR3 reads TGTGCCAGCAGTGAGGGGGGAACGCAGTATTTT. This translates into CASSEGGTQYF.